This is a list of T cell receptor beta chains from one sample in a study of OX40 agonist ivuxolimab in advanced cancers. Produced via immunoSEQ multiplex PCR; TCRdb's table is partial and in-frame only. This sample has 90,000 to 120,000 clones, with 80% to 95% found just once. The starting material was CD4+ or CD8+ T cells sorted from blood, obtained in a trial of the OX40 agonist ivuxolimab. The receptors stem from an adult with an advanced solid tumor such as melanoma, head and neck, liver or kidney cancer. CDR3s include the opening cysteine and the closing phenylalanine or tryptophan. Fields, in order: J gene, clone size, V gene, D gene, CDR3 protein, CDR3 DNA. A D gene is named only where the DNA matches it firmly. Not all rows give a size; the values are once, few, many and, for expanded clones, a class.

J: TRBJ2-1
size: -
V: TRBV12-5
D: TRBD2
CDR3: CASGLGLARGNEQFF
DNA: TGTGCTAGTGGTTTGGGACTAGCTCGGGGCAATGAGCAGTTCTTC

J: TRBJ1-6
size: -
V: TRBV4-1
D: TRBD1
CDR3: CASSQERTGNSPLHF
DNA: TGCGCCAGCAGCCAAGAGAGGACAGGCAATTCACCCCTCCACTTT

J: TRBJ1-6
size: -
V: TRBV4-1
D: -
CDR3: CASSQDRGGASNSPLHF
DNA: TGCGCCAGCAGCCAAGATCGAGGAGGGGCGAGTAATTCACCCCTCCACTTT

J: TRBJ2-1
size: -
V: TRBV10-3
D: -
CDR3: CAIGEAGNEQFF
DNA: TGTGCCATCGGTGAGGCAGGGAATGAGCAGTTCTTC

J: TRBJ2-1
size: -
V: TRBV19
D: -
CDR3: CASLPDHYRDNEQFF
DNA: TGTGCCAGCCTACCCGATCATTACAGGGACAATGAGCAGTTCTTC

J: TRBJ2-4
size: -
V: TRBV6-5
D: -
CDR3: CASSYSKGPAKNIQYF
DNA: TGTGCCAGCAGTTACTCGAAAGGACCAGCCAAAAACATTCAGTACTTC

J: TRBJ2-5
size: -
V: TRBV2
D: -
CDR3: CASSGTGSRETQYF
DNA: TGTGCCAGCAGCGGGACGGGGTCCCGAGAGACCCAGTACTTC

J: TRBJ1-1
size: -
V: TRBV5-1
D: -
CDR3: CASSLDLAEAFF
DNA: TGCGCCAGCAGCTTGGACCTAGCTGAAGCTTTCTTT

J: TRBJ2-1
size: -
V: TRBV19
D: TRBD1
CDR3: CASSPPTGTGEAEQFF
DNA: TGTGCCAGTAGCCCGCCGACCGGGACAGGGGAGGCTGAGCAGTTCTTC

J: TRBJ2-2
size: few
V: TRBV25-1
D: -
CDR3: CASSDPGGNTGELFF
DNA: TGTGCCAGCAGTGACCCCGGGGGGAACACCGGGGAGCTGTTTTTT

J: TRBJ2-3
size: -
V: TRBV18
D: -
CDR3: CASSPGTSTDTQYF
DNA: TGTGCCAGCTCCCCCGGGACTAGCACAGATACGCAGTATTTT

J: TRBJ2-1
size: -
V: TRBV5-1
D: TRBD2
CDR3: CASSLGTRVNEQFF
DNA: TGCGCCAGCAGCCTCGGGACTAGGGTCAATGAGCAGTTCTTC

J: TRBJ2-3
size: once
V: TRBV2
D: -
CDR3: CASSELTAPSTDTQYF
DNA: TGTGCCAGCAGTGAGTTGACAGCTCCTAGCACAGATACGCAGTATTTT

J: TRBJ2-3
size: -
V: TRBV6-6
D: -
CDR3: CASRVLDRDTQYF
DNA: TGTGCCAGCAGGGTACTAGACAGGGATACGCAGTATTTT

J: TRBJ1-4
size: -
V: TRBV27
D: TRBD1
CDR3: CASSSDRLPNEKLFF
DNA: TGTGCCAGCAGTTCGGACAGGCTGCCTAATGAAAAACTGTTTTTT

J: TRBJ2-1
size: -
V: TRBV7-6
D: TRBD2
CDR3: CASSLGTRGRDEQFF
DNA: TGTGCCAGCAGCTTAGGGACTAGGGGAAGGGATGAGCAGTTCTTC

J: TRBJ1-1
size: -
V: TRBV9
D: TRBD1
CDR3: CASSLSGGGLNTEAFF
DNA: TGTGCCAGCAGCCTCTCGGGAGGGGGCTTAAACACTGAAGCTTTCTTT

J: TRBJ1-1
size: -
V: TRBV7-2
D: -
CDR3: CASSLVGRQNTEAFF
DNA: TGTGCCAGCAGCTTAGTCGGGCGGCAGAACACTGAAGCTTTCTTT

J: TRBJ1-5
size: -
V: TRBV10-3
D: -
CDR3: CAISVMDNQPQHF
DNA: TGTGCCATCAGTGTGATGGACAATCAGCCCCAGCATTTT

J: TRBJ1-5
size: -
V: TRBV7-2
D: -
CDR3: CASSLQAQPQHF
DNA: TGTGCCAGCAGCTTACAGGCTCAGCCCCAGCATTTT

J: TRBJ2-4
size: -
V: TRBV6-1
D: -
CDR3: CASSLEAKNIQYF
DNA: TGTGCCAGCAGTTTAGAGGCCAAAAACATTCAGTACTTC

J: TRBJ1-5
size: -
V: TRBV6-6
D: -
CDR3: CATKRTDYQPQHF
DNA: TGTGCCACCAAACGGACAGACTATCAGCCCCAGCATTTT

J: TRBJ2-1
size: -
V: TRBV14
D: TRBD2
CDR3: CASSGRTSSVNEQFF
DNA: TGTGCCAGCAGCGGTAGGACTAGCTCGGTCAATGAGCAGTTCTTC

J: TRBJ2-5
size: few
V: TRBV19
D: TRBD1
CDR3: CASSPGTGVETQYF
DNA: TGTGCCAGTAGTCCAGGGACAGGGGTAGAGACCCAGTACTTC

J: TRBJ2-7
size: -
V: TRBV29-1
D: TRBD2
CDR3: CSVEGTSGNSYEQYF
DNA: TGCAGCGTTGAAGGGACTAGCGGGAACTCCTACGAGCAGTACTTC

J: TRBJ2-2
size: -
V: TRBV10-3
D: TRBD1
CDR3: CAMAKGQGINTGELFF
DNA: TGTGCCATGGCAAAGGGACAGGGGATAAACACCGGGGAGCTGTTTTTT

J: TRBJ2-5
size: -
V: TRBV5-1
D: -
CDR3: CASSLGDTQYF
DNA: TGCGCCAGCAGCTTAGGAGACACCCAGTACTTC

J: TRBJ2-2
size: -
V: TRBV19
D: -
CDR3: CASSILGGTGELFF
DNA: TGTGCCAGTAGTATCTTAGGCGGAACCGGGGAGCTGTTTTTT

J: TRBJ1-1
size: -
V: TRBV6-5
D: -
CDR3: CASSYFGDGDTEAFF
DNA: TGTGCCAGCAGTTACTTCGGGGACGGGGACACTGAAGCTTTCTTT

J: TRBJ2-2
size: few
V: TRBV9
D: -
CDR3: CASSPPFGVGTGELFF
DNA: TGTGCCAGCAGCCCCCCGTTTGGGGTGGGCACCGGGGAGCTGTTTTTT

J: TRBJ2-1
size: -
V: TRBV18
D: -
CDR3: CASSPRTASYNEQFF
DNA: TGTGCCAGCTCACCACGGACAGCCTCCTACAATGAGCAGTTCTTC

J: TRBJ2-3
size: -
V: TRBV18
D: TRBD1
CDR3: CASSPRTGPDTQYF
DNA: TGTGCCAGCTCACCAAGGACAGGGCCTGATACGCAGTATTTT

J: TRBJ2-1
size: -
V: TRBV6-5
D: TRBD2
CDR3: CASSYRSAGGFNEQFF
DNA: TGTGCCAGCAGTTACAGGTCGGCGGGGGGTTTCAATGAGCAGTTCTTC

J: TRBJ1-2
size: -
V: TRBV23-1
D: -
CDR3: CASSQSYPESRRTKDYGYTF
DNA: TGCGCCAGCAGTCAATCTTATCCGGAGTCCCGCAGAACAAAGGACTACGGCTACACCTTC

J: TRBJ1-4
size: -
V: TRBV19
D: -
CDR3: CASSTSTVHEKLFF
DNA: TGTGCCAGTAGCACTTCGACGGTGCATGAAAAACTGTTTTTT

J: TRBJ2-1
size: -
V: TRBV18
D: -
CDR3: CASSSARLLNEQFF
DNA: TGTGCCAGCTCATCCGCCCGTCTGTTAAATGAGCAGTTCTTC

J: TRBJ2-5
size: -
V: TRBV5-1
D: -
CDR3: CASAVEAPKAGRETQYF
DNA: TGCGCCAGCGCGGTGGAGGCGCCCAAGGCGGGGCGGGAGACCCAGTACTTC

J: TRBJ2-5
size: -
V: TRBV5-4
D: -
CDR3: CASSLDRFQETQYF
DNA: TGTGCCAGCAGCTTGGACAGGTTTCAGGAGACCCAGTACTTC

J: TRBJ2-7
size: once
V: TRBV2
D: -
CDR3: CASSGQGGDSEQYF
DNA: TGTGCCAGCAGTGGACAGGGAGGGGATTCCGAGCAGTACTTC

J: TRBJ1-3
size: -
V: TRBV6-5
D: TRBD1
CDR3: CASSYSGPGGLNTIYF
DNA: TGTGCCAGCAGTTACTCGGGTCCAGGGGGCTTAAACACCATATATTTT

J: TRBJ1-2
size: -
V: TRBV7-9
D: TRBD1
CDR3: CASSQDDRGTGYTF
DNA: TGTGCCAGCAGCCAAGATGACAGGGGGACTGGCTACACCTTC

J: TRBJ2-6
size: -
V: TRBV18
D: -
CDR3: CASSALQGWSSGGANVLTF
DNA: TGTGCCAGCTCAGCCTTACAGGGTTGGTCCTCGGGTGGGGCCAACGTCCTGACTTTC

J: TRBJ1-6
size: -
V: TRBV19
D: -
CDR3: CASSIAGTRNSPLHF
DNA: TGTGCCAGTAGTATAGCCGGGACCCGTAATTCACCCCTCCACTTT

J: TRBJ1-2
size: -
V: TRBV19
D: TRBD1
CDR3: CASTSGGPFYGYTF
DNA: TGTGCCAGTACTTCAGGGGGCCCTTTCTATGGCTACACCTTC

J: TRBJ2-1
size: -
V: TRBV19
D: TRBD2
CDR3: CASRAGGAYNEQFF
DNA: TGTGCCAGTAGAGCGGGGGGTGCCTACAATGAGCAGTTCTTC

J: TRBJ2-2
size: -
V: TRBV9
D: TRBD2
CDR3: CASSVISGAGELFF
DNA: TGTGCCAGCAGCGTTATTAGCGGGGCCGGGGAGCTGTTTTTT

J: TRBJ1-1
size: -
V: TRBV6-5
D: -
CDR3: CASSYSRISNTEAFF
DNA: TGTGCCAGCAGTTACTCGAGGATCTCGAACACTGAAGCTTTCTTT